These 15 T cell receptor beta chains were all obtained from the same sample, sequenced in a study of blood T cell repertoires in COVID-19. Generated by immunoSEQ multiplex PCR, the TCRdb table keeps only in-frame clones and is missing some. The sample has 150,000 to 200,000 clones, roughly 80% seen once; the top ten hold 15% to 20%. Sequenced material: peripheral blood. The receptors were sampled from a man aged 55 to 70 with active or convalescent COVID-19.

This rearrangement joins TRBV7-6 to TRBJ1-3; TRBD1 agrees at 7 bases. The CDR3 is 15 residues long. The V segment lost 6 bases and the J segment 0 bases; nucleotides outside the gene matches: 5. The germline CDR1 and CDR2 sequences are SGHVS and FNYEAQ. For the CDR3, the DNA is TGTGCCAGCAGTCTCAGGGGGGACTCTGGAAACACCATATATTTT. It specifies CASSLRGDSGNTIYF.

V and J are TRBV7-2 and TRBJ2-1; D remains ambiguous. Trimming pared 4 bases from V and 6 bases from J, leaving 4 bases between. Germline values: CDR1 SGHTA, CDR2 FQGNSA. The CDR3 runs 11 residues. CDR3 region: CASSSRNEQFF. As DNA, the CDR3 is TGTGCCAGCAGCTCGCGCAATGAGCAGTTCTTC.

The chain joins TRBV5-4 to TRBJ2-2, with a weak D call TRBD2 (6 bases). Germline V gives CDR1 SGHNT, CDR2 YYREEE (reference sequence). The V gene lost 7 bases and the J gene lost 8 bases, with 15 bases spanning the gap. CDR3 length equals 13 residues. CDR3 sequence (DNA): TGTGCCAGCCAAGACGGGGGTGAGGGGGAGCTGTTTTTT. Its translation is CASQDGGEGELFF. The full variable domain, in which reference TRBV5-4 and TRBJ2-2 provide the parts outside the CDR3, is ETGVTQSPTHLIKTRGQQVTLRCSSQSGHNTVSWYQQALGQGPQFIFQYYREEENGRGNFPPRFSGLQFPNYSSELNVNALELDDSALYLCASQDGGEGELFFGEGSRLTVL.

The chain combines TRBV29-1 with TRBJ1-5; perhaps TRBD1 as D (5 bases). The CDR3 loop spans 12 amino acids. CDR1 and CDR2 (germline): SQVTM, ANQGSEA. Between the trimmed V and J ends, which lost 0 bases and 10 bases, there was a span of 10 bases. CDR3 coding DNA: TGCAGCGTTGAAGATAACGGGGGACCCCAGCATTTT. Encoded protein: CSVEDNGGPQHF. The full variable domain, with the rest looked up from reference TRBV29-1 and TRBJ1-5, is SAVISQKPSRDICQRGTSLTIQCQVDSQVTMMFWYRQQPGQSLTLIATANQGSEATYESGFVIDKFPISRPNLTFSTLTVSNMSPEDSSIYLCSVEDNGGPQHFGDGTRLSIL.

CDR3 nucleotides: TGTGCCATCAGGGGCAGAAACCAAGAGACCCAGTACTTC. Encoded protein: CAIRGRNQETQYF. The chain carries TRBV10-3 and TRBJ2-5; D is uncertain. Germline CDR1 is ENHRY and CDR2 is SYGVKD. Trimming took off 6 bases at V and 0 bases at J, with 8 bases between the two ends. CDR3 length: 13 residues.

The count of this clone is one. The chain combines TRBV30 with TRBJ2-7; 9 bases match TRBD1. Looked up from germline, CDR1 is GTSNPN and CDR2 is SVGIG (reference sequence). With V trimmed by 0 bases and J by 3 bases, 6 bases remained unmatched. The CDR3 is 15 amino acids. CDR3 protein: CAWSVRVTGGYEQYF. Written as DNA, the CDR3 is TGTGCCTGGAGTGTGAGGGTGACAGGGGGCTACGAGCAGTACTTC.

CDR3 sequence reads: CASSLIQGGDGYTF. The CDR3, as DNA: TGTGCCAGCAGTCTAATTCAGGGGGGAGATGGCTACACCTTC. This chain uses TRBV27 with TRBJ1-2; TRBD1 matches at 7 bases. J gave up 6 bases and V 5 bases, and 9 bases lay outside the gene matches. CDR3 size: 14 residues. Germline CDR1 reads MNHEY; CDR2 reads SMNVEV (reference sequence).

The chain employs TRBV2 and TRBJ2-1; perhaps TRBD1 as D (6 bases). Germline V gene lookup returns CDR1 SNHLY and CDR2 FYNNEI. This CDR3 spans 12 amino acids. The ends were cut back, 5 bases at V and 7 bases at J, with 9 bases in the middle. The CDR3 reads CASSQQGNEQFF. As DNA, the CDR3 is TGTGCCAGCAGTCAACAGGGTAATGAGCAGTTCTTC.

The count of this clone is one. The J gene is TRBJ2-5, the V gene TRBV24-1; D unresolved. Trimming took 9 bases from V and 5 from J, leaving 9 bases between them. CDR1 is KGHDR and CDR2 is SFDVKD in the germline V gene. The CDR3 has 11 residues. CDR3 residues: CATRNGETQYF. The CDR3 nucleotides read TGTGCCACCCGGAACGGGGAGACCCAGTACTTC.

The chain uses TRBV27 and TRBJ1-5; D is uncertain. The CDR3 covers 18 residues. Looked up from germline, CDR1 is MNHEY and CDR2 is SMNVEV (reference sequence). V lost 3 bases, J lost 16 bases, and 34 bases lay in between. The CDR3 region has the DNA TGTGCCAGCAGTTTCCCTGAGTGGGCTTACTGCCTGCTCCGTGTATACCATTTT. As protein: CASSFPEWAYCLLRVYHF.

The V call is TRBV29-1, the J call TRBJ2-1, with D maybe TRBD2 (6 bases). The CDR3 covers 12 residues. The V end lost 4 bases, the J end lost 3 bases, and 7 bases lay between the germline ends. CDR1 SQVTM and CDR2 ANQGSEA come from the germline V gene. This chain's CDR3 is CSVGSGYNEQFF. The CDR3 coding sequence is TGCAGCGTTGGTAGCGGCTACAATGAGCAGTTCTTC.

The chain carries TRBV3-1 (or the pseudogene TRBV3-2) and TRBJ2-7; D gene ambiguous. V lost 3 bases, J lost 0 bases, and 3 bases lay in between. The CDR3 has 12 residues. Germline assignment: CDR1 LGHDT and CDR2 YNNKEL (reference sequence). The DNA for the CDR3 is TGTGCCAGCAGCCACCTCTCCTACGAGCAGTACTTC. Amino acid sequence: CASSHLSYEQYF.

The J gene is TRBJ2-3, the V gene TRBV9, with 8 bases that match TRBD2. Germline CDR1 and CDR2: SGDLS and YYNGEE. The length of the CDR3 is 13 residues. The ends lost 2 bases at V and 7 bases at J; junction bases unmatched: 3. The CDR3 is CASSVGSGNTQYF. The CDR3 bases are TGTGCCAGCAGCGTCGGTAGCGGGAATACGCAGTATTTT.

This clone was seen once. J is TRBJ1-5 and V is TRBV9; unclear D gene. The CDR3 has 16 amino acids. V lost 0 bases, J lost 5 bases, and 15 bases lay in between. Per germline, CDR1 SGDLS and CDR2 YYNGEE. The CDR3 nucleotides read TGTGCCAGCAGCGTAGGTCGAGGAGCCCTTGATCAGCCCCAGCATTTT. This encodes CASSVGRGALDQPQHF.

For the CDR3, the DNA is TGTGCCAGCAGCTTGGCCTACCCCGGGGAGCTGTTTTTT. Its protein is CASSLAYPGELFF. The rearrangement uses TRBV5-4 and TRBJ2-2, with D unclear. The CDR3 is 13 amino acids. The V end lost 0 bases, the J end lost 6 bases, and 6 bases lay between the germline ends. From germline, CDR1 is SGHNT and CDR2 YYREEE (reference sequence).